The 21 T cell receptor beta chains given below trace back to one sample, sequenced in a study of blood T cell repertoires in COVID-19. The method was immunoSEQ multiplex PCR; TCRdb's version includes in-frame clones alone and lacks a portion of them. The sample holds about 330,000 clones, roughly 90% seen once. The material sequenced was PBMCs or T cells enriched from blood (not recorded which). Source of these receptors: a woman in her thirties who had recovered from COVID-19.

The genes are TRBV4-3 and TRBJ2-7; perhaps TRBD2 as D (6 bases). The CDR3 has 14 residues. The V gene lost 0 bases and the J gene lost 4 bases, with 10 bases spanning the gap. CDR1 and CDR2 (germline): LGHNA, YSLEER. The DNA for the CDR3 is TGCGCCAGCAGCCAAGATTCGGGGGAGTACGAGCAGTACTTC. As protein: CASSQDSGEYEQYF.

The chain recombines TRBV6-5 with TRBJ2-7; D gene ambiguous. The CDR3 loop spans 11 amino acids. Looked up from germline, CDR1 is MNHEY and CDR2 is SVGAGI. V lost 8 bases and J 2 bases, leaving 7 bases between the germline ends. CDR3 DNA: TGTGCCAGCCCGACAACCTACGAGCAGTACTTC. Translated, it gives CASPTTYEQYF.

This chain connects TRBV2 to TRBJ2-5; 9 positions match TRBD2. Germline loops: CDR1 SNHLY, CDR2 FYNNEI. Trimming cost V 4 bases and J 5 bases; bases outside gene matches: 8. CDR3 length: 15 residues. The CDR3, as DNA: TGTGCCAGCAGTGCGAGCGGGGGGTCGTGGGAGACCCAGTACTTC. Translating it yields CASSASGGSWETQYF.

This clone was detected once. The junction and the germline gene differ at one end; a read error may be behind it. The CDR3 nucleotides read TGTGCCAGCAGTTACCAGGGGGCGCAGAACCCTGAAGCTTTCTTT. Encoded protein: CASSYQGAQNPEAFF. V is TRBV6-2 or TRBV6-3 and J is TRBJ1-1; 8 bases agree with TRBD1. Per the germline V gene, CDR1 is MNHEY and CDR2 is SVGEGT. The CDR3 is 15 amino acids.

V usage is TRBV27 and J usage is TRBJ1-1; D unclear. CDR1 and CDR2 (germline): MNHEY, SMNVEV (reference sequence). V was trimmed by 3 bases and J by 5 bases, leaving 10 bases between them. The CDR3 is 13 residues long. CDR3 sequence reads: CASSLGRWTEAFF. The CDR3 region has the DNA TGTGCCAGCAGTTTGGGCAGGTGGACTGAAGCTTTCTTT.

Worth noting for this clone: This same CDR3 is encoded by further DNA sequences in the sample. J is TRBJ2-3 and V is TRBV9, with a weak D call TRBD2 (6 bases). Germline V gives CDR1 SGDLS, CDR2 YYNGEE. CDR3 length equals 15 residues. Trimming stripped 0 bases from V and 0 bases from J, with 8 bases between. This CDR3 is CASSVGSGSTDTQYF. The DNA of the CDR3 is TGTGCCAGCAGCGTAGGAAGCGGGAGCACAGATACGCAGTATTTT.

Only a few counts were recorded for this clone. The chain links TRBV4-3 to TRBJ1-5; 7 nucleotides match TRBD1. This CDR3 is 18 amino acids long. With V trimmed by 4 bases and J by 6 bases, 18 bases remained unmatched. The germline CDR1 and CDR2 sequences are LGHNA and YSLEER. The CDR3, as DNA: TGCGCCAGCAGCCGAGGCGGGACAGCGGACCCCCTGGGTCAGCCCCAGCATTTT. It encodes CASSRGGTADPLGQPQHF.

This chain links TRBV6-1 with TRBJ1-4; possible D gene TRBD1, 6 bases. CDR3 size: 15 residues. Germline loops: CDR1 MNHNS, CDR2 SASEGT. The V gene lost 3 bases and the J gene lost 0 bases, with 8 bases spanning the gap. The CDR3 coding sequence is TGTGCCAGCAGTGACAGGGACACAACTAATGAAAAACTGTTTTTT. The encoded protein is CASSDRDTTNEKLFF.

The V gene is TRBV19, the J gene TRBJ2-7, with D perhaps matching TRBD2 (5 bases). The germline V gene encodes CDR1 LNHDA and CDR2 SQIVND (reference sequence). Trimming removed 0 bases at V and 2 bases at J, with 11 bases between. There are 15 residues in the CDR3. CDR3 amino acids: CASSIDRGRAYEQYF. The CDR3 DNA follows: TGTGCCAGTAGTATAGATCGCGGGCGAGCCTACGAGCAGTACTTC.

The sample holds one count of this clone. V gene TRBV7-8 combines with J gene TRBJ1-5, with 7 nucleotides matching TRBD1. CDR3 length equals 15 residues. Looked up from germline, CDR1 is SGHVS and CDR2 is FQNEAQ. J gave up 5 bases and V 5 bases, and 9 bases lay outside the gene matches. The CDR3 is CASSPRTRGDQPQHF. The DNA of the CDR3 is TGTGCCAGCAGCCCCCGTACCAGGGGGGATCAGCCCCAGCATTTT. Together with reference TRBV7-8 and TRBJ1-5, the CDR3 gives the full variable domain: GAGVSQSPRYKVAKRGQDVALRCDPISGHVSLFWYQQALGQGPEFLTYFQNEAQLDKSGLPSDRFFAERPEGSVSTLKIQRTQQEDSAVYLCASSPRTRGDQPQHFGDGTRLSIL.

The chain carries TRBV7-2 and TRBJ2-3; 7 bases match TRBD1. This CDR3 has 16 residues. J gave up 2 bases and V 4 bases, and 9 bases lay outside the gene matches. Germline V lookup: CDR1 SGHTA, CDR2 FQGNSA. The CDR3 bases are TGTGCCAGCAGCTACGACAGGGTCATTTCCACAGATACGCAGTATTTT. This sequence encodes CASSYDRVISTDTQYF.

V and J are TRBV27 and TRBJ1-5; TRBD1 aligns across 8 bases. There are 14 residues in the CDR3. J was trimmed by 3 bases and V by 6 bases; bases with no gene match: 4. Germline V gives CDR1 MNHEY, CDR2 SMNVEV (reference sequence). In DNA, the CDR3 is TGTGCCAGCAGAAGGACAGGGAACAATCAGCCCCAGCATTTT. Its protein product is CASRRTGNNQPQHF.

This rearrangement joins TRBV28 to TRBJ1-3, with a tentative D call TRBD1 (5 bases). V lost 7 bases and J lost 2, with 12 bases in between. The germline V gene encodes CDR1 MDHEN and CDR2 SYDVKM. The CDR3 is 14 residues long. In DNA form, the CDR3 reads TGTGCCAGCATCCCGTGGGGGGCTGGAAACACCATATATTTT. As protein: CASIPWGAGNTIYF. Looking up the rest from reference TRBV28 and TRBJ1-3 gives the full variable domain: DVKVTQSSRYLVKRTGEKVFLECVQDMDHENMFWYRQDPGLGLRLIYFSYDVKMKEKGDIPEGYSVSREKKERFSLILESASTNQTSMYLCASIPWGAGNTIYFGEGSWLTVV.

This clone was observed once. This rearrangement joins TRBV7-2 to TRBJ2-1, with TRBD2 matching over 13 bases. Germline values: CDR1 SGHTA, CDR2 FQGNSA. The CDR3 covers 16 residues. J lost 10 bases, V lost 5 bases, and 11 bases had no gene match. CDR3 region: CASSPAGLAGREEQFF. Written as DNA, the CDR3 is TGTGCCAGCAGCCCGGCGGGACTAGCGGGAAGGGAGGAGCAGTTCTTC.

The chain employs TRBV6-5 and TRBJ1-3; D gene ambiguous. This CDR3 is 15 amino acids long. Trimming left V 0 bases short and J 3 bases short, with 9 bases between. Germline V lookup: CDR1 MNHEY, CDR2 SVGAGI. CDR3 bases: TGTGCCAGCAGTTACTCGATGTCGGTTGGAAACACCATATATTTT. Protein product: CASSYSMSVGNTIYF.

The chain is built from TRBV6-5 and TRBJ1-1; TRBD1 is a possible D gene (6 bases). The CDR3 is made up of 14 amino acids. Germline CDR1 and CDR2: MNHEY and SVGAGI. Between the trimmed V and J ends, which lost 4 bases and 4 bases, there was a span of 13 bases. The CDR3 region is CASSSWGRATEAFF. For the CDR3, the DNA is TGTGCCAGCAGTTCTTGGGGGCGGGCCACTGAAGCTTTCTTT.

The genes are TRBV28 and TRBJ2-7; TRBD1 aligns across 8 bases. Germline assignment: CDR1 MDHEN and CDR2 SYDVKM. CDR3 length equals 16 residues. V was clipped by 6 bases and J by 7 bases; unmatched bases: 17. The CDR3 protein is CASSGPRQGLGYEQYF. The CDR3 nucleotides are TGTGCCAGCAGCGGCCCTAGACAGGGGTTAGGGTATGAGCAGTACTTC.

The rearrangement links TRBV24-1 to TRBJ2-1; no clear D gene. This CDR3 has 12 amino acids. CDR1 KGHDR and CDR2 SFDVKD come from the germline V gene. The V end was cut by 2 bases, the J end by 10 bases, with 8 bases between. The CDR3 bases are TGTGCCACCAGTGATTACGCCAGAGAGCAGTTCTTC. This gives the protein CATSDYAREQFF.

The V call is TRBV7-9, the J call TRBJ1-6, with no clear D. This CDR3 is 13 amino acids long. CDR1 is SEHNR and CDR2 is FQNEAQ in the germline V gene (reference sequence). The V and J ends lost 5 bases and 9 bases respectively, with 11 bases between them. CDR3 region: CASSPTAGSPLHF. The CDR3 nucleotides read TGTGCCAGCAGCCCGACGGCGGGTTCACCCCTCCACTTT.

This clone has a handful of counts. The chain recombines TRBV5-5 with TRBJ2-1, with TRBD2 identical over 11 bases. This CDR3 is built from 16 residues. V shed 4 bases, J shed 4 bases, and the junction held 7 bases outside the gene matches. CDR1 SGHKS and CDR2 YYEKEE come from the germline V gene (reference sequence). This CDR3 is CASSMLAGGAYNEQFF. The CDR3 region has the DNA TGTGCCAGCAGCATGCTAGCGGGAGGAGCATACAATGAGCAGTTCTTC.

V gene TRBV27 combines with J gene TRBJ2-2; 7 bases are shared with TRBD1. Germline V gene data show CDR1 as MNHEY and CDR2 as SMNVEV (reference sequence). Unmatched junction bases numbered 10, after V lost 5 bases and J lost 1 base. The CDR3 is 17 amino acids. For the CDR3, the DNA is TGTGCCAGCAGTAAGGCGCGGACAGGATTGAACACCGGGGAGCTGTTTTTT. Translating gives CASSKARTGLNTGELFF.